A selection of T cell receptor beta chains follows, all from one sample in a study of CD8 T cells in ankylosing spondylitis. TCRdb analysed the 5' RACE reads with MiXCR anew, one entry per CDR3 protein. This sample has under 300,000 distinct CDR3 sequences, with about 10% found just once. Sequencing was done on a sample of blood, either unsorted or a sorted T cell fraction (not recorded which). The source of these receptors is a male donor with ankylosing spondylitis or in good health (not recorded which). Each CDR3 is given with its conserved first and last residue.

cdr3_length v_call cdr3_aa
16 TRBV9 CASSDTGRVRGGVQFF
13 TRBV3-1 CASREGLTDTQYF
20 TRBV5-1 CASSLARGASTSGRSNEQFF
18 TRBV4-1 CASSQGASGGNSYNEQFF
16 TRBV5-1 CASSPLASGGGETQYF
14 TRBV12-3/TRBV12-4 CASSPAFFTDTQYF
15 TRBV16 CASSLGQGAFNEQFF
15 TRBV5-1 CASSFAGGSLETQYF
15 TRBV7-2 CASSLPGRGRTEAFF
15 TRBV7-9 CASSSGALTYYEQYF
13 TRBV11-2 CASSLVRVETQYF
12 TRBV29-1 CSVSDSYNEQFF
15 TRBV5-5 CASSLVTPRTGELFF
15 TRBV3-1 CASSQGRDDTGELFF
15 TRBV18 CASSPARGWGTEAFF
15 TRBV20-1 CSARAPTSPHNEQFF
14 TRBV2 CASAIQGGIDEQYF
15 TRBV19 CASSARDSYTGELFF
13 TRBV29-1 CSVAREANTEAFF
15 TRBV12-3/TRBV12-4 CASTVSGREVSEQFF
15 TRBV5-5 CASSLQGYSVMEQFF
16 TRBV27 CASSFGLAGGGYEQYF
16 TRBV3-1 CASSQDLSEGGHTQYF
13 TRBV20-1 CSARDPGLYEQYF
14 TRBV7-8 CASSLGGWSGELFF
17 TRBV5-1 CASSLGGNNRVNQPQHF
15 TRBV6-1 CASSRDRGHAYEQYF
14 TRBV20-1 CSASGRADTGELFF
15 TRBV10-3 CAIRTGGESSSTQYF
14 TRBV12-3/TRBV12-4 CASSFTGGTDTQYF
15 TRBV10-1 CASSRSGRDPRVQYF
13 TRBV29-1 CSSAGGLATEAFF
14 TRBV7-8 CASSEGQGVYGYTF
15 TRBV5-6 CASSLGQGQGKTQYF
13 TRBV7-6 CASSFQGPTEQYF
12 TRBV12-3/TRBV12-4 CASSFSYNEQFF
15 TRBV7-2 CASSSLAVGYNEQFF
16 TRBV27 CASTRDEGANSYEQYF
12 TRBV12-3/TRBV12-4 CASSFPENEQFF
13 TRBV14 CASSLDIFLEQFF
15 TRBV24-1 CATSGWSSLDNEQFF
15 TRBV5-1 CASSLGPGGTYEQYF
13 TRBV10-3 CAITVDLLYEQYF
13 TRBV27 CASKAGDNSPLHF
16 TRBV5-1 CASSSQSSAETDTQYF